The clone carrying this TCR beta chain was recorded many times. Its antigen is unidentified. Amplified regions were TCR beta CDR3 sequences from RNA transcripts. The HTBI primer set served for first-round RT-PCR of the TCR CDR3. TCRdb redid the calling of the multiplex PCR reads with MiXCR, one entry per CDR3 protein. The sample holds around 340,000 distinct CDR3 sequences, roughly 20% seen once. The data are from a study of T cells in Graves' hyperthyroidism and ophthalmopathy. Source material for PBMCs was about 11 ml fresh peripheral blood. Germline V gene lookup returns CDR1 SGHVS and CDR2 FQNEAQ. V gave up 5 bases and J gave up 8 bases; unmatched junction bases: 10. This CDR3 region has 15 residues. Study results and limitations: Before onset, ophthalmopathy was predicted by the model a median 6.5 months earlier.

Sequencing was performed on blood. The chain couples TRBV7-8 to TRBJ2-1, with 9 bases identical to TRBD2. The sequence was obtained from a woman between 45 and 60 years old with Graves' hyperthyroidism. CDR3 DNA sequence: TGTGCCAGCAGCCCTGTGGGTAGCGGGAGCGATGAGCAGTTCTTC. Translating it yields CASSPVGSGSDEQFF.